Below are 30 T cell receptor beta chains sequenced from a single sample in a study of blood T cell repertoires in COVID-19. The data were produced by immunoSEQ multiplex PCR, yet TCRdb's version contains in-frame clones alone and is incomplete. The data hold around 230,000 clones, with over 70% observed a single time. The sequencing sample was made of peripheral blood. The receptor source for this set is a woman of 80 years or more with acute or convalescent COVID-19.

The chain recombines TRBV7-8 with TRBJ1-1; D uncertain. This CDR3 region has 12 residues. Trimming shortened V by 1 base and J by 10 bases, and 10 bases separated the two germline ends. Germline V CDR1 and CDR2: SGHVS, FQNEAQ. The CDR3 protein is CASSLDRMRAFF. The CDR3 DNA sequence: TGTGCCAGCAGCTTAGATAGAATGAGAGCTTTCTTT.

The chain uses TRBV5-1 and TRBJ1-2; TRBD1 aligns across 8 bases. Germline V gene sequence: CDR1 SGHRS, CDR2 YFSETQ. V was pared by 4 bases and J by 8 bases, with 4 bases of the junction left unmatched. CDR3 length: 12 amino acids. DNA for the CDR3: TGCGCCAGCAGCCCAGGGGGCGTAGGCTACACCTTC. Its translation is CASSPGGVGYTF.

This chain uses TRBV2 with TRBJ1-5; unclear D gene. The CDR3 consists of 14 residues. In germline, CDR1 is SNHLY, CDR2 FYNNEI. V lost 1 base, J lost 4 bases, and 8 bases lay in between. This chain's CDR3 is CASSEDQINQPQHF. Written as DNA, the CDR3 is TGTGCCAGCAGTGAAGACCAGATAAATCAGCCCCAGCATTTT. The full variable domain, completed using reference TRBV2 and TRBJ1-5, is EPEVTQTPSHQVTQMGQEVILRCVPISNHLYFYWYRQILGQKVEFLVSFYNNEISEKSEIFDDQFSVERPDGSNFTLKIRSTKLEDSAMYFCASSEDQINQPQHFGDGTRLSIL.

The rearrangement joins TRBV5-1 to TRBJ2-5; unclear D gene. The germline V and J ends were trimmed by 4 bases and 5 bases, with 15 bases remaining between them. The CDR3 contains 14 residues. The germline gives CDR1 SGHRS, CDR2 YFSETQ. CDR3 region: CASSPVGFQETQYF. The CDR3, as DNA: TGCGCCAGCAGCCCGGTCGGGTTTCAGGAGACCCAGTACTTC.

The chain carries TRBV14 and TRBJ1-1; possible D gene TRBD1, 6 bases. The CDR3 loop spans 13 amino acids. V lost 1 base and J 11 bases, leaving 14 bases between the germline ends. Per germline, CDR1 SGHDN and CDR2 FVKESK. CDR3 residues: CASSQVQGRRAFF. CDR3 nucleotide sequence: TGTGCCAGCAGCCAAGTACAGGGCCGACGGGCTTTCTTT.

This chain links TRBV18 with TRBJ1-2; TRBD1 agrees at 7 bases. Trimming removed 2 bases from V and 3 bases from J; junction bases left unmatched: 6. Germline V gene sequence: CDR1 KGHSH, CDR2 LQKENI. The CDR3 runs to 15 residues. The CDR3 coding sequence is TGTGCCAGCTCACCAGAGGGGGCACGCGACTATGGCTACACCTTC. Amino acid sequence: CASSPEGARDYGYTF.

This clone was recorded only once. The rearrangement uses TRBV7-2 and TRBJ2-5, with 7 bases matching TRBD2. The ends lost 11 bases at V and 4 bases at J; junction bases unmatched: 10. The CDR3 totals 13 residues. The germline CDR1 and CDR2 sequences are SGHTA and FQGNSA. The CDR3 loop is CAGSFREGETQYF. CDR3 nucleotides: TGTGCCGGGTCCTTTAGGGAGGGAGAGACCCAGTACTTC.

The CDR3 region has the DNA TGTGCCACCAGTGATTTTTCCGGGATTGGTGAGCAGTTCTTC. Translated: CATSDFSGIGEQFF. This sequence joins TRBV24-1 and TRBJ2-1, with D possibly being TRBD2 (5 bases). Trimming took off 1 base at V and 9 bases at J, with 12 bases between the two ends. CDR1 is KGHDR, CDR2 SFDVKD, per germline. This CDR3 contains 14 residues.

This chain links TRBV11-2 with TRBJ2-3; 11 bases agree with TRBD2. V shed 5 bases and J 4 bases; nucleotides not matched to a gene: 5. The CDR3 consists of 15 residues. CDR1 is SGHAT, CDR2 FQNNGV, per germline. The CDR3 spells CASSRTSGRSDTQYF. The CDR3 region has the DNA TGTGCCAGCAGCCGCACTAGCGGGAGATCAGATACGCAGTATTTT.

The chain is built from TRBV9 and TRBJ1-6; a possible D gene is TRBD1 (5 bases). This CDR3 has 17 residues. The V gene's germline CDR1 is SGDLS and CDR2 YYNGEE. Deletions cut 0 bases from V and 0 bases from J, with 10 bases between. CDR3 sequence reads: CASSVGGGSSYNSPLHF. The CDR3 coding sequence is TGTGCCAGCAGCGTAGGGGGGGGAAGCTCCTATAATTCACCCCTCCACTTT.

This chain links TRBV5-1 with TRBJ2-7; 7 bases are shared with TRBD2. The CDR3 totals 17 residues. CDR1 is SGHRS, CDR2 YFSETQ, per germline. The junction had 13 bases not matched to a gene; V was cut back by 3 bases and J by 1 base. The CDR3 DNA is TGCGCCAGCAGCTCGGGGGGAGCCAGAACCATTTCCTACGAGCAGTACTTC. It translates to CASSSGGARTISYEQYF.

As concerns this clone: The sample carries other DNA sequences with the same CDR3. The V and J genes are TRBV20-1 and TRBJ2-1; no definite D call. CDR1 is DFQATT and CDR2 is SNEGSKA in the germline V gene (reference sequence). The CDR3 is made up of 11 amino acids. Between the trimmed V and J ends, which lost 1 base and 8 bases, there was a span of 6 bases. The CDR3 reads CSARGLDEQFF. The CDR3 DNA reads as TGCAGTGCTAGAGGACTGGATGAGCAGTTCTTC.

The chain uses TRBV3-1 (or the pseudogene TRBV3-2) and TRBJ2-2; 11 positions agree with TRBD1. The germline V gene has CDR1 LGHDT and CDR2 YNNKEL (reference sequence). V dropped 7 bases and J dropped 6; count of bases not matched to a gene: 10. The CDR3 totals 16 residues. CDR3 coding DNA: TGTGCCAGCACCTTGGACAGGGGGCGATTGTCCGGGGAGCTGTTTTTT. As protein: CASTLDRGRLSGELFF.

This rearrangement joins TRBV6-5 to TRBJ2-7; 8 positions match TRBD2. The CDR3 consists of 15 residues. V dropped 0 bases and J dropped 8; count of bases not matched to a gene: 9. Germline CDR1 and CDR2: MNHEY and SVGAGI. Here the CDR3 DNA reads TGTGCCAGCAGTTACTCTCCCAGCGGGAGTATTAAGCAGTACTTC. It yields the protein CASSYSPSGSIKQYF.

This chain joins TRBV7-8 and TRBJ2-1; 10 nucleotides align to TRBD2. This CDR3 contains 16 residues. Looked up from germline, CDR1 is SGHVS and CDR2 is FQNEAQ. Trimming cost V 5 bases and J 4 bases; bases outside gene matches: 8. The CDR3 DNA is TGTGCCAGCAGCCAAGGGGCTAGCGGGAGATACAATGAGCAGTTCTTC. This gives the protein CASSQGASGRYNEQFF.

The genes are TRBV6-2 or TRBV6-3 and TRBJ2-2; 7 positions match TRBD1. The length of the CDR3 is 15 residues. J lost 4 bases, V lost 4 bases, and 6 bases had no gene match. Per germline, CDR1 MNHEY and CDR2 SVGEGT. In DNA form, the CDR3 reads TGTGCCAGCAGTTCCGTTCGACAGGGCACCGGGGAGCTGTTTTTT. Its translation: CASSSVRQGTGELFF.

This rearrangement joins TRBV9 to TRBJ2-1; 9 bases line up with TRBD2. Germline-derived CDR1 and CDR2 are SGDLS and YYNGEE. This CDR3 spans 18 amino acids. V was pared by 2 bases and J by 2 bases, with 11 bases of the junction left unmatched. The CDR3 DNA sequence: TGTGCCAGCAGCGTTTCCGGACTAGCGATTTTGGCCTACAATGAGCAGTTCTTC. Translated, it gives CASSVSGLAILAYNEQFF.

In DNA form, the CDR3 reads TGTGCCAGCCATCCGGGAACGGGACAGAGGAATTCACCCCTCCACTTT. It specifies CASHPGTGQRNSPLHF. The gene calls are TRBV7-9 and TRBJ1-6; 7 bases match TRBD1. The CDR3 spans 16 residues. J lost 7 bases, V lost 8 bases, and 14 bases had no gene match. Germline V gives CDR1 SEHNR, CDR2 FQNEAQ (reference sequence).

V and J are TRBV2 and TRBJ1-4; D unclear. The CDR3 length is 15 residues. Trimming took 4 bases from V and 3 from J, leaving 12 bases between them. Germline V gene lookup returns CDR1 SNHLY and CDR2 FYNNEI. The CDR3 region has the DNA TGTGCCAGCAGTGTTCGTCCCGGGTCTAATGAAAAACTGTTTTTT. Protein: CASSVRPGSNEKLFF.

CDR3 protein: CASRAGGRQETQYF. CDR3 in DNA: TGTGCCAGCAGGGCGGGGGGACGTCAAGAGACCCAGTACTTC. This sequence joins TRBV7-6 and TRBJ2-5; 8 bases are shared with TRBD2. Per the germline V gene, CDR1 is SGHVS and CDR2 is FNYEAQ. V lost 6 bases to trimming and J lost 2 bases; unmatched junction nucleotides: 5. The CDR3 runs to 14 residues.

This clone was seen just once. J is TRBJ1-2 and V is TRBV30; 8 nucleotides match TRBD1. The CDR3 length is 14 residues. CDR1 and CDR2 (germline): GTSNPN, SVGIG (reference sequence). V was clipped by 3 bases and J by 3 bases; unmatched bases: 6. The CDR3, as DNA: TGTGCCTGGAGGCTGGACAGGGTTTACTATGGCTACACCTTC. Its translation: CAWRLDRVYYGYTF.

The J gene is TRBJ1-4, the V gene TRBV30; tentatively, D is TRBD1 (6 bases). The V end was cut by 2 bases, the J end by 6 bases, with 19 bases between. The CDR3 has 16 amino acids. Germline V CDR1 and CDR2: GTSNPN, SVGIG (reference sequence). CDR3 protein: CAWSRRVGATDEKLFF. For the CDR3, the DNA is TGTGCCTGGAGTCGTAGGGTGGGGGCAACAGATGAAAAACTGTTTTTT.

This clone was observed a few times. V and J are TRBV5-8 and TRBJ2-1; 14 bases agree with TRBD2. In germline, CDR1 is SGHTS, CDR2 YDEGEE. The CDR3 has 19 residues. Unmatched junction bases numbered 12, after V lost 4 bases and J lost 3 bases. CDR3 protein: CASSGGTSGSWGYYNEQFF. For the CDR3, the DNA is TGTGCCAGCAGCGGCGGGACTAGCGGGAGCTGGGGCTACTACAATGAGCAGTTCTTC. Using reference TRBV5-8 and TRBJ2-1 for the parts outside the CDR3, the full variable domain is EAGVTQSPTHLIKTRGQQATLRCSPISGHTSVYWYQQALGLGLQFLLWYDEGEERNRGNFPPRFSGRQFPNYSSELNVNALELEDSALYLCASSGGTSGSWGYYNEQFFGPGTRLTVL.

On this clone: The junction and the germline gene differ at one end; a read error may be behind it. The chain carries TRBV7-3 and TRBJ2-2, with 7 bases that match TRBD1. Germline lookup yields CDR1 SGHTA and CDR2 FQGTGA. This CDR3 is 13 amino acids long. The CDR3 DNA follows: TGTGCCAGCAGCATAACAGGGGCCGGGGAGCTGTTTTTT. Translating it yields CASSITGAGELFF. Using reference TRBV7-3 and TRBJ2-2 for the parts outside the CDR3, the full variable domain is GAGVSQTPSNKVTEKGKYVELRCDPISGHTALYWYRQSLGQGPEFLIYFQGTGAADDSGLPNDRFFAVRPEGSVSTLKIQRTERGDSAVYLCASSITGAGELFFGEGSRLTVL.

This chain uses TRBV30 with TRBJ2-5; D is possibly TRBD1 (5 bases). Germline V gene data show CDR1 as GTSNPN and CDR2 as SVGIG (reference sequence). CDR3 length: 12 residues. V was trimmed by 3 bases and J by 5 bases, leaving 10 bases between them. The CDR3 DNA reads TGTGCCTGGAGCACATCAGGGGAGACCCAGTACTTC. The encoded protein is CAWSTSGETQYF.

CDR3 protein: CASSLVDFYSNQPQHF. CDR3 sequence (DNA): TGTGCCAGCTCCCTCGTCGACTTCTATAGCAATCAGCCCCAGCATTTT. The V call is TRBV18, the J call TRBJ1-5; D is unclear. CDR3 size: 16 residues. The V end lost 6 bases, the J end lost 0 bases, and 15 bases lay between the germline ends. CDR1 and CDR2 from the germline V gene are KGHSH and LQKENI. The entire variable domain, with the rest obtained from reference TRBV18 and TRBJ1-5, is as follows: NAGVMQNPRHLVRRRGQEARLRCSPMKGHSHVYWYRQLPEEGLKFMVYLQKENIIDESGMPKERFSAEFPKEGPSILRIQQVVRGDSAAYFCASSLVDFYSNQPQHFGDGTRLSIL.

The chain is built from TRBV24-1 and TRBJ2-7, with a possible D match to TRBD1 (6 bases). The CDR3 sequence is 18 residues long. V lost 4 bases and J lost 2, with 23 bases in between. Germline loops: CDR1 KGHDR, CDR2 SFDVKD. This chain's CDR3 is CATSDSDRIGSGAYEQYF. In DNA, the CDR3 is TGTGCCACCAGTGACTCTGACAGGATCGGCAGTGGGGCCTACGAGCAGTACTTC.

This chain uses TRBV12-3 or TRBV12-4 with TRBJ1-1, with no clear D. Trimming cost V 2 bases and J 1 base, with 5 bases left between them. The CDR3 is made up of 13 amino acids. The CDR3 DNA follows: TGTGCCAGCAGTTTAATTCAGAACACTGAAGCTTTCTTT. This codes for CASSLIQNTEAFF.

The V gene is TRBV28, the J gene TRBJ2-5; no reliable D call. Germline CDR1 reads MDHEN; CDR2 reads SYDVKM. The CDR3 has 14 amino acids. The V gene lost 5 bases and the J gene lost 1 base, with 11 bases spanning the gap. This CDR3 is CASSTPLFQETQYF. As DNA, the CDR3 is TGTGCCAGCAGTACCCCACTATTCCAAGAGACCCAGTACTTC.

This chain links TRBV5-1 with TRBJ2-1; TRBD1 is a possible D gene (7 bases). Germline-derived CDR1 and CDR2 are SGHRS and YFSETQ. The V end lost 4 bases, the J end lost 6 bases, and 23 bases lay between the germline ends. CDR3 length: 17 residues. DNA for the CDR3: TGCGCCAGCAGCCCATTCTCAGGGGGGTCGACGAGCAATGAGCAGTTCTTC. Its translation: CASSPFSGGSTSNEQFF.